The 23 T cell receptor beta chains listed next were all sequenced from one sample in a study of blood T cell repertoires in COVID-19. This table comes from immunoSEQ multiplex PCR, and its TCRdb copy is limited to in-frame clones, with some not included. The data contain some 180,000 clones, around 87% of them singletons. Sequenced: PBMCs or T cells enriched from blood (not recorded which). Source of these receptors: a woman between 40 and 50 years old in a cohort exposed to, infected with or recovered from COVID-19 (not recorded which).

This clone has more than one count but fewer than ten. The chain recombines TRBV2 with TRBJ2-6; 10 bases are shared with TRBD2. CDR3 length: 18 amino acids. Trimming at V came to 6 bases and at J to 0 bases, leaving 8 bases not matched to a gene. From germline, CDR1 is SNHLY and CDR2 FYNNEI. The DNA for the CDR3 is TGTGCCAGCAGCGGAGCTAGCGGGAGCTACTCTGGGGCCAACGTCCTGACTTTC. Its translation: CASSGASGSYSGANVLTF.

V is TRBV15 and J is TRBJ2-2, with D tentatively TRBD1 (6 bases). The V gene's germline CDR1 is LNHNV and CDR2 YYDKDF (reference sequence). V was pared by 3 bases and J by 5 bases, with 19 bases between. The CDR3 loop spans 17 amino acids. CDR3 sequence (DNA): TGTGCCACCAGCAGGGGGACAAGGAAGGATACGACCGGGGAGCTGTTTTTT. Amino acids: CATSRGTRKDTTGELFF.

In its sample, this clone was seen once. The chain links TRBV4-3 to TRBJ2-1; TRBD1 is a possible D gene (6 bases). Germline CDR1 and CDR2: LGHNA and YSLEER. The V end lost 1 base, the J end lost 4 bases, and 14 bases lay between the germline ends. CDR3 length equals 16 residues. The CDR3 DNA is TGCGCCAGCAGCCAAGGTGCCATCGACAGGTACAATGAGCAGTTCTTC. Protein sequence: CASSQGAIDRYNEQFF.

The V call is TRBV27, the J call TRBJ2-7; D may be TRBD2 (6 bases). The CDR3 contains 13 residues. V was cut by 8 bases and J by 2 bases, with 13 bases left in between. Germline V gene lookup returns CDR1 MNHEY and CDR2 SMNVEV (reference sequence). CDR3: CASAAGKAYEQYF. CDR3 sequence (DNA): TGTGCCAGCGCAGCGGGCAAGGCCTACGAGCAGTACTTC.

The CDR3 DNA sequence: TGTGCCAGCACCCGCGTATCCACGGACTATGGCTACACCTTC. Translation: CASTRVSTDYGYTF. The V and J genes are TRBV5-4 and TRBJ1-2; D uncertain. Germline V gene data show CDR1 as SGHNT and CDR2 as YYREEE (reference sequence). Trimming took off 6 bases at V and 3 bases at J, with 15 bases between the two ends. The CDR3 runs to 14 residues.

The chain combines TRBV4-1 with TRBJ1-3, with 11 bases aligning to TRBD1. V shed 9 bases and J 7 bases; nucleotides not matched to a gene: 2. The CDR3 is made up of 12 amino acids. The germline V gene encodes CDR1 MGHRA and CDR2 YSYEKL. The CDR3: CASRDRGNTIYF. CDR3 nucleotides: TGCGCCAGTCGGGACAGGGGGAACACCATATATTTT.

This rearrangement joins TRBV7-6 to TRBJ2-1; D unclear. Germline values: CDR1 SGHVS, CDR2 FNYEAQ. The CDR3 totals 12 residues. The V and J ends lost 5 bases and 6 bases respectively, with 8 bases between them. The CDR3 nucleotides are TGTGCCAGCAGCAAGTACAGCAATGAGCAGTTCTTC. Protein: CASSKYSNEQFF.

The chain couples TRBV24-1 to TRBJ1-2; 7 bases align to TRBD1. CDR1 is KGHDR, CDR2 SFDVKD, per germline. CDR3 length equals 15 residues. Unmatched junction bases numbered 5, after V lost 3 bases and J lost 2 bases. The CDR3 region has the DNA TGTGCCACCAGTGATGGGGGCAGGGGGAACTATGGCTACACCTTC. Translated: CATSDGGRGNYGYTF.

The chain couples TRBV5-4 to TRBJ2-7; TRBD2 might be the D (6 bases). The CDR3 loop spans 17 amino acids. Germline CDR1 is SGHNT and CDR2 is YYREEE (reference sequence). Trimming pared 4 bases from V and 3 bases from J, leaving 23 bases between. DNA for the CDR3: TGTGCCAGCAGCCCCTGGGGGGACCGGGACGGAAACTACGAGCAGTACTTC. Translated, it gives CASSPWGDRDGNYEQYF. Complete variable domain (other parts from reference TRBV5-4 and TRBJ2-7): ETGVTQSPTHLIKTRGQQVTLRCSSQSGHNTVSWYQQALGQGPQFIFQYYREEENGRGNFPPRFSGLQFPNYSSELNVNALELDDSALYLCASSPWGDRDGNYEQYFGPGTRLTVT.

This clone was found once. A read error may produce the germline difference seen at one junction end. J is TRBJ1-1 and V is TRBV27; TRBD1 might be the D (6 bases). The CDR3 is 14 amino acids. CDR1 and CDR2 from the germline V gene are MNHEY and SMNVEV (reference sequence). This CDR3 is CASSPTGEGREVFF. CDR3 DNA: TGTGCCAGCAGCCCGACAGGAGAAGGACGTGAAGTTTTCTTT.

The chain employs TRBV11-2 and TRBJ2-7; 9 bases agree with TRBD2. Germline loops: CDR1 SGHAT, CDR2 FQNNGV. V lost 5 bases, J lost 9 bases, and 17 bases stayed unmatched. The CDR3 is made up of 16 amino acids. CDR3 sequence (DNA): TGTGCCAGCAGCACGACTTTAGCGGGAGCTGTCCCCGGGCAGTACTTC. Translating gives CASSTTLAGAVPGQYF.

J is TRBJ1-1 and V is TRBV25-1; D remains ambiguous. Germline assignment: CDR1 MGHDK and CDR2 SYGVNS. The CDR3 is made up of 13 amino acids. The V end lost 3 bases, the J end lost 4 bases, and 9 bases lay between the germline ends. CDR3 nucleotides: TGTGCCAGCAGTGATTCTGTGGCCACTGAAGCTTTCTTT. Amino acids: CASSDSVATEAFF. Full variable domain (outside the CDR3, taken from reference TRBV25-1 and TRBJ1-1): EADIYQTPRYLVIGTGKKITLECSQTMGHDKMYWYQQDPGMELHLIHYSYGVNSTEKGDLSSESTVSRIRTEHFPLTLESARPSHTSQYLCASSDSVATEAFFGQGTRLTVV.

The chain links TRBV25-1 to TRBJ2-1, with 10 bases matching TRBD1. The CDR3 has 18 residues. J lost 2 bases, V lost 6 bases, and 13 bases had no gene match. Germline CDR1 reads MGHDK; CDR2 reads SYGVNS. The CDR3 spells CASRANGTGDFTYNEQFF. The CDR3 bases are TGTGCCAGCAGGGCAAACGGGACAGGGGATTTTACCTACAATGAGCAGTTCTTC.

The chain links TRBV4-1 to TRBJ2-1, with a weak D call TRBD2 (5 bases). V gave up 1 base and J gave up 0 bases, with 7 bases separating them. The CDR3 is 15 amino acids. Germline V CDR1 and CDR2: MGHRA, YSYEKL. This CDR3 reads CASSQAGISYNEQFF. DNA for the CDR3: TGCGCCAGCAGCCAAGCGGGGATCTCCTACAATGAGCAGTTCTTC.

The chain combines TRBV24-1 with TRBJ1-1; no clear D gene. V gave up 5 bases and J gave up 1 base, with 4 bases separating them. CDR1 is KGHDR, CDR2 SFDVKD, per germline. CDR3 size: 12 residues. The chain's CDR3 is CATSAWNTEAFF. Here the CDR3 DNA reads TGTGCCACCAGTGCTTGGAACACTGAAGCTTTCTTT.

The chain employs TRBV9 and TRBJ1-1; D is possibly TRBD1 (6 bases). CDR3 length: 14 residues. With 5 bases removed from V and 4 bases from J, the gap between germline ends came to 15 bases. Germline CDR1 reads SGDLS; CDR2 reads YYNGEE. CDR3 nucleotides: TGTGCCAGCAGTTACAGGGTCCAGGGCACTGAAGCTTTCTTT. This gives the protein CASSYRVQGTEAFF.

This chain links TRBV27 with TRBJ1-1; D unclear. The V end was cut by 0 bases, the J end by 5 bases, with 16 bases between. The CDR3 loop spans 16 amino acids. Per the germline V gene, CDR1 is MNHEY and CDR2 is SMNVEV (reference sequence). CDR3 amino acids: CASSLSSPPSQTEAFF. The DNA for the CDR3 is TGTGCCAGCAGTTTATCCTCGCCCCCTAGCCAAACTGAAGCTTTCTTT.

This sequence joins TRBV28 and TRBJ1-1; 9 nucleotides line up with TRBD1. Trimming at V came to 3 bases and at J to 1 base, leaving 9 bases not matched to a gene. Germline CDR1 is MDHEN and CDR2 is SYDVKM. The CDR3 contains 17 residues. The CDR3 DNA is TGTGCCAGCAGTTTTTGGGGGACAGGGAGGACGAACACTGAAGCTTTCTTT. This gives the protein CASSFWGTGRTNTEAFF. The full variable domain, completed using reference TRBV28 and TRBJ1-1, is DVKVTQSSRYLVKRTGEKVFLECVQDMDHENMFWYRQDPGLGLRLIYFSYDVKMKEKGDIPEGYSVSREKKERFSLILESASTNQTSMYLCASSFWGTGRTNTEAFFGQGTRLTVV.

The genes are TRBV10-3 and TRBJ2-1; 9 bases are a match to TRBD1. The CDR3 contains 14 residues. Germline assignment: CDR1 ENHRY and CDR2 SYGVKD. The V gene end was trimmed by 10 bases and the J gene end by 3 bases; junction bases not matched to a gene: 7. The chain's CDR3 is CATLRDRDYNEQFF. The DNA of the CDR3 is TGTGCCACCCTCCGGGACAGGGACTACAATGAGCAGTTCTTC.

The CDR3 spells CASSSNPTGPMETQYF. CDR3 DNA: TGTGCCAGCAGCTCCAACCCCACAGGGCCAATGGAGACCCAGTACTTC. The rearrangement links TRBV9 to TRBJ2-5, with a tentative D call TRBD1 (6 bases). V dropped 4 bases and J dropped 5 bases, with 21 bases sitting between them. CDR3 length: 16 amino acids. Germline V gives CDR1 SGDLS, CDR2 YYNGEE.

In DNA form, the CDR3 reads TGTGCCAGCAGCCAACCAACAGGGGAAGAGACCCAGTACTTC. Its protein product is CASSQPTGEETQYF. The V gene is TRBV3-1 (or the pseudogene TRBV3-2), the J gene TRBJ2-5; 7 bases are a match to TRBD1. This CDR3 has 14 amino acids. V lost 2 bases and J lost 3; bases outside the gene matches: 3. The germline CDR1 and CDR2 sequences are LGHDT and YNNKEL (reference sequence).

The CDR3 region has the DNA TGTGCCAGCAGTGAATGGTCACAGGGGGCCCACAATGAGCAGTTCTTC. It translates to CASSEWSQGAHNEQFF. The gene calls are TRBV6-1 and TRBJ2-1, with 9 positions matching TRBD1. CDR1 and CDR2 (germline): MNHNS, SASEGT. The V and J ends lost 2 bases and 5 bases, in that order; junction bases with no gene match: 7. This CDR3 is built from 16 residues.

The chain links TRBV5-1 to TRBJ1-2; D not certain. The CDR3 has 13 amino acids. V lost 6 bases to trimming and J lost 2 bases, with 11 bases between them. Germline V gene lookup returns CDR1 SGHRS and CDR2 YFSETQ. The CDR3 region is CASTSEVNYGYTF. In nucleotides, the CDR3 is TGCGCCAGCACCTCAGAAGTGAACTATGGCTACACCTTC.